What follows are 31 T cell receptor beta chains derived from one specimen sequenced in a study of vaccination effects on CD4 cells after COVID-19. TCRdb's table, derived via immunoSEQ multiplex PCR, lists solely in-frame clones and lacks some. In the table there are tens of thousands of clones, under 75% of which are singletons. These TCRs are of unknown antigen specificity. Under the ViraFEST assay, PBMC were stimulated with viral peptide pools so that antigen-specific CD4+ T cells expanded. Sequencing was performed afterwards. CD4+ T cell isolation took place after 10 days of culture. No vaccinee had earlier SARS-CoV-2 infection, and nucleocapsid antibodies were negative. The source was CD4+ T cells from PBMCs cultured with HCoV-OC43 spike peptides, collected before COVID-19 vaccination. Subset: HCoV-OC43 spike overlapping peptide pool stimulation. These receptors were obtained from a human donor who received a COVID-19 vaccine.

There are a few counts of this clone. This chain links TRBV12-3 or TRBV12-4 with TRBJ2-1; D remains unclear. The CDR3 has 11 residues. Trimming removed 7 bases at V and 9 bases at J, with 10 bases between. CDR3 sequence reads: CASTSRSEQFF. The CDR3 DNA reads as TGTGCCAGCACCTCTCGAAGTGAGCAGTTCTTC.

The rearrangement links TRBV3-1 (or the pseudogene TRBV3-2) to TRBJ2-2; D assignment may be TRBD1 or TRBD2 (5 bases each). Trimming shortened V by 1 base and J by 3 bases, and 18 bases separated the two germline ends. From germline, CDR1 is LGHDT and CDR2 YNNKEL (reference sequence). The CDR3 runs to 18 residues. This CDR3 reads CASSQGECGTDYTGELFF. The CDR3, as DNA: TGTGCCAGCAGCCAAGGAGAATGTGGGACGGATTACACCGGGGAGCTGTTTTTT.

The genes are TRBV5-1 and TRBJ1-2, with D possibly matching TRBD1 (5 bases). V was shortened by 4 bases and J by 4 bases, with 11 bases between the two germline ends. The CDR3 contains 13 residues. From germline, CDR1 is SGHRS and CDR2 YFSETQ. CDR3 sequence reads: CASSTGEGYGYTF. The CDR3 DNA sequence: TGCGCCAGCAGCACGGGGGAGGGCTATGGCTACACCTTC.

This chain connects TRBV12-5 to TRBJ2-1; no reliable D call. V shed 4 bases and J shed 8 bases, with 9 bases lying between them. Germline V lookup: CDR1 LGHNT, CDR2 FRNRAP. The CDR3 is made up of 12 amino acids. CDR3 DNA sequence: TGTGCTAGTGGTTCCCGCTGGGATGAGCAGTTCTTC. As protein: CASGSRWDEQFF.

The CDR3 region is CASSSFQKLFF. The CDR3 DNA is TGTGCCAGCAGTTCATTCCAAAAACTGTTTTTT. V gene TRBV12-3 or TRBV12-4 combines with J gene TRBJ1-4; no definite D call. The V end lost 4 bases, the J end lost 9 bases, and 6 bases lay between the germline ends. The CDR3 sequence is 11 residues long.

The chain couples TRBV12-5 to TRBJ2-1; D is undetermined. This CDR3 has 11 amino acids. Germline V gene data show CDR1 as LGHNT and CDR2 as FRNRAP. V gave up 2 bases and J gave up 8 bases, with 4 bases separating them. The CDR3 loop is CASGLRDEQFF. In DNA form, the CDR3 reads TGTGCTAGTGGTTTGAGAGATGAGCAGTTCTTC.

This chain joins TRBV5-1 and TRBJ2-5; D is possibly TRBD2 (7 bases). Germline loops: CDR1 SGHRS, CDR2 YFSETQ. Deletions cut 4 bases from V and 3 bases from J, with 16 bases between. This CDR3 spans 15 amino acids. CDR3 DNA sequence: TGCGCCAGCAGCCCCAACCCGGGGGGCGAAGAGACCCAGTACTTC. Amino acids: CASSPNPGGEETQYF.

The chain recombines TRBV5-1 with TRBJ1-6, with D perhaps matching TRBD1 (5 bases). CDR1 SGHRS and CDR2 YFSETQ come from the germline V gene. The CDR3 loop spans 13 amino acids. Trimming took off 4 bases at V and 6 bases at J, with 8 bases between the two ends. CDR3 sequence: CASSRDRNSPLHF. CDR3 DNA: TGCGCCAGCAGCAGGGACCGTAATTCACCCCTCCACTTT.

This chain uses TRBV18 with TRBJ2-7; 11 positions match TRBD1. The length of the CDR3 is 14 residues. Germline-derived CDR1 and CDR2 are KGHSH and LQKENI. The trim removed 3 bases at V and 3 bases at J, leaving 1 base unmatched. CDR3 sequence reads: CASSPGTGGYEQYV. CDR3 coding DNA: TGTGCCAGCTCACCGGGGACAGGGGGCTACGAGCAGTACGTC.

CDR3 protein: CASSTTGNTEAFF. The CDR3, as DNA: TGTGCCAGCTCAACAACAGGGAACACTGAAGCTTTCTTT. V is TRBV6-5 and J is TRBJ1-1; possibly TRBD1 for D (5 bases). CDR3 length equals 13 residues. Germline V gene lookup returns CDR1 MNHEY and CDR2 SVGAGI. The V gene lost 8 bases and the J gene lost 1 base, with 11 bases spanning the gap.

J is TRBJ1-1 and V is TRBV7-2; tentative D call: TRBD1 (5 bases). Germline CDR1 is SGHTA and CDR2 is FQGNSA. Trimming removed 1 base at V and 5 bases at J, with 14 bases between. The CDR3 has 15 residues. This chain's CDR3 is CASSLVWVGGTEAFF. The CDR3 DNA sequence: TGTGCCAGCAGCTTAGTCTGGGTGGGGGGGACTGAAGCTTTCTTT.

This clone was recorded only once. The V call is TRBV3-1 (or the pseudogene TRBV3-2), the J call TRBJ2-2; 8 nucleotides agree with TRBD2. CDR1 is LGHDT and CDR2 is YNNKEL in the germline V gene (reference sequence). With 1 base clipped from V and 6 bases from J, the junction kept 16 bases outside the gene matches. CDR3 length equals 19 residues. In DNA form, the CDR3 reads TGTGCCAGCAGCCAAGCCCTCTACGGGACTAGTAGGTTCCCCGGGGAGCTGTTTTTT. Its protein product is CASSQALYGTSRFPGELFF.

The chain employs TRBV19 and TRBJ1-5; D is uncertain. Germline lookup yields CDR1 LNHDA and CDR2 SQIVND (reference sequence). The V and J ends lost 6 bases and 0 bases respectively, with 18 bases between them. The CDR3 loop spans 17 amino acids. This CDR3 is CASSGKTSFHSNQPQHF. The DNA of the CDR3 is TGTGCCAGTAGCGGGAAGACATCTTTCCATAGCAATCAGCCCCAGCATTTT.

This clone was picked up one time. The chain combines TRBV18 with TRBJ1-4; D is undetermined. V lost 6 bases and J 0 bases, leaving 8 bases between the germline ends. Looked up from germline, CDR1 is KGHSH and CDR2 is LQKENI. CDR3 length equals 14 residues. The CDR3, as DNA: TGTGCCAGCTCCGACCGGTCAACTAATGAAAAACTGTTTTTT. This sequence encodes CASSDRSTNEKLFF. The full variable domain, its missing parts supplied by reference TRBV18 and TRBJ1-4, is NAGVMQNPRHLVRRRGQEARLRCSPMKGHSHVYWYRQLPEEGLKFMVYLQKENIIDESGMPKERFSAEFPKEGPSILRIQQVVRGDSAAYFCASSDRSTNEKLFFGSGTQLSVL.

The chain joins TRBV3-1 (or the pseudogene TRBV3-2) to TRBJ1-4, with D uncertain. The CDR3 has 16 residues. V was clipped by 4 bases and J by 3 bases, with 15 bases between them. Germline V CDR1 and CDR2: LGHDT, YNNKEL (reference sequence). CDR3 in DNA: TGTGCCAGCAGCCCAACAACCCTACGCTCTAATGAAAAACTGTTTTTT. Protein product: CASSPTTLRSNEKLFF.

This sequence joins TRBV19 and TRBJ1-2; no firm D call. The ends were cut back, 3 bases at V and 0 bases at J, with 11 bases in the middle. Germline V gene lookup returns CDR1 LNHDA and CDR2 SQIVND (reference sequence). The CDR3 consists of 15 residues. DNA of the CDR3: TGTGCCAGTAGTATTACCGGAACAGCTAACTATGGCTACACCTTC. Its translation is CASSITGTANYGYTF.

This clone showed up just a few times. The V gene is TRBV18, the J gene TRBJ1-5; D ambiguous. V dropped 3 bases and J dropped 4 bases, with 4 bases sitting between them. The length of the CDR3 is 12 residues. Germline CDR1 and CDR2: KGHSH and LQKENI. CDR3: CASSPSNQPQHF. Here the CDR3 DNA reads TGTGCCAGCTCACCCTCGAATCAGCCCCAGCATTTT.

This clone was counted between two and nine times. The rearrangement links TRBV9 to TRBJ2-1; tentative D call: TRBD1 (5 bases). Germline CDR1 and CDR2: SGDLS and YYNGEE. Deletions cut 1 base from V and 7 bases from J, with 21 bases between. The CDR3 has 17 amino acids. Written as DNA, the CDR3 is TGTGCCAGCAGCGTAAGTTTCCAACGGACATCAAGGAATGAGCAGTTCTTC. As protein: CASSVSFQRTSRNEQFF.

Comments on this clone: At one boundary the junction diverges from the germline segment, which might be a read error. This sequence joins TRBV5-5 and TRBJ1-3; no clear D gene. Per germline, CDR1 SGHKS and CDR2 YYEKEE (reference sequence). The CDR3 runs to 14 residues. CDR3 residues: CVSSLEYSGNTIYF. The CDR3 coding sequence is TGTGTCAGCAGCTTAGAATACTCTGGAAACACCATATATTTT.

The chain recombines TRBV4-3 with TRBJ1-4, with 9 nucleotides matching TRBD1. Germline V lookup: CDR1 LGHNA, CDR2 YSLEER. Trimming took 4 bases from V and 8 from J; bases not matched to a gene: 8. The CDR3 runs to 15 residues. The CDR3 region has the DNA TGCGCCAGCAGCCCAAGGACAGGGGAAGGGGAAAAACTGTTTTTT. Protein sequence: CASSPRTGEGEKLFF.

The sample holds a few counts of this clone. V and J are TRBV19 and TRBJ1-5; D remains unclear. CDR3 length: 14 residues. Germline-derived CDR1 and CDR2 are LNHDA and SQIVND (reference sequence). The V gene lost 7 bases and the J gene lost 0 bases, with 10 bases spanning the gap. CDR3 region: CASTIGGSNQPQHF. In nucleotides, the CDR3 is TGTGCCAGTACCATTGGTGGTAGCAATCAGCCCCAGCATTTT.

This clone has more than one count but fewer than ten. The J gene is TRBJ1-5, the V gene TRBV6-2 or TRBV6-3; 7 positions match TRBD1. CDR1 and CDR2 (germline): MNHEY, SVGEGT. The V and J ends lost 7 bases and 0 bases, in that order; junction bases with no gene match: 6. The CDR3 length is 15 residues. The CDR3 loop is CASTPGQPSNQPQHF. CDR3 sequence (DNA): TGTGCCAGCACCCCGGGACAGCCTAGCAATCAGCCCCAGCATTTT.

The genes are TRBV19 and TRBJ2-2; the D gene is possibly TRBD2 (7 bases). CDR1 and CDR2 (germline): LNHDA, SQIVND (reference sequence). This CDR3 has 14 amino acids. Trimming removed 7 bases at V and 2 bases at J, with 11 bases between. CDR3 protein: CASTRGANTGELFF. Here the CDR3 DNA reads TGTGCCAGTACCCGGGGGGCCAACACCGGGGAGCTGTTTTTT. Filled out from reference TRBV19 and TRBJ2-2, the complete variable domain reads DGGITQSPKYLFRKEGQNVTLSCEQNLNHDAMYWYRQDPGQGLRLIYYSQIVNDFQKGDIAEGYSVSREKKESFPLTVTSAQKNPTAFYLCASTRGANTGELFFGEGSRLTVL.

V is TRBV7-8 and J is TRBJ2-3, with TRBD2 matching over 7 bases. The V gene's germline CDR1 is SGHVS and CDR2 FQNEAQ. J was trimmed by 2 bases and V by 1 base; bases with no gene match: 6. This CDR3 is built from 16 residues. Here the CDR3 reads CASSLVGRGTTDTQYF. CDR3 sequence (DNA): TGTGCCAGCAGCTTAGTGGGGCGGGGGACCACAGATACGCAGTATTTT.

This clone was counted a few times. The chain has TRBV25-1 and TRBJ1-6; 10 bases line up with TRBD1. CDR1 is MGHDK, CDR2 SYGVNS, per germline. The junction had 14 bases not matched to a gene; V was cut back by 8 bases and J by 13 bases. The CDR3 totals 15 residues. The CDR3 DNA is TGTGCCAGCCGAGCCGTAGACAGGGGGCTAGGCCCCCTCCACTTT. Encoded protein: CASRAVDRGLGPLHF.

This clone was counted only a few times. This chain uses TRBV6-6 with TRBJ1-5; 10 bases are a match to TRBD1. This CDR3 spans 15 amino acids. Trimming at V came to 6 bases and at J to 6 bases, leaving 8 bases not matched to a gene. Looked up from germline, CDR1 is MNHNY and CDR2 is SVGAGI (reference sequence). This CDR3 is CASRRDRQGAQPQHF. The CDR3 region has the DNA TGTGCCAGCAGACGGGACCGACAGGGGGCTCAGCCCCAGCATTTT.

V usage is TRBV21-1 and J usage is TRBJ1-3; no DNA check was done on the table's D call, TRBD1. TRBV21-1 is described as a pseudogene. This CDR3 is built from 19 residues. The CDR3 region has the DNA TGTGCCAGCAGCAAAGAGGCGGCGGCAGGGAAGAGCTCTGGAAACACCATATATTTT. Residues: CASSKEAAAGKSSGNTIYF.

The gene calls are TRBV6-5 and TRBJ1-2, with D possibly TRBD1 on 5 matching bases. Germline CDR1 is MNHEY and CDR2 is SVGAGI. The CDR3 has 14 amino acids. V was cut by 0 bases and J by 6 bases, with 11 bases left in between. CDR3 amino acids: CASSYSGGFNGYTF. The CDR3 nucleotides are TGTGCCAGCAGTTACTCGGGGGGTTTCAATGGCTACACCTTC.

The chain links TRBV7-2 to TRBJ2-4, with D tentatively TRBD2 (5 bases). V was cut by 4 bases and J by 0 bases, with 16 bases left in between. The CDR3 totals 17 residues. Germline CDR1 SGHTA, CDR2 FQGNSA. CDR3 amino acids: CASSSSGVSLAKNIQYF. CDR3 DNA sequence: TGTGCCAGCAGCTCCTCCGGGGTCTCCCTAGCCAAAAACATTCAGTACTTC.

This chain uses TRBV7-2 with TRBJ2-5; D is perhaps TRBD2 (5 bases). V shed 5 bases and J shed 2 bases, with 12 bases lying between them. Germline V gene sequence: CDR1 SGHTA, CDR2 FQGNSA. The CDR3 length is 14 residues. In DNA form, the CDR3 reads TGTGCCAGCAGCCCCCCGGGGTTTCAAGAGACCCAGTACTTC. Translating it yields CASSPPGFQETQYF.

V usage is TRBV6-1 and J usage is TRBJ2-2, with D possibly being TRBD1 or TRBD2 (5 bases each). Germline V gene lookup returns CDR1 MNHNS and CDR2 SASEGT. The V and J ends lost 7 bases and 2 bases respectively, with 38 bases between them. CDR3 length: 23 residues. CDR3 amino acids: CASNQAPRPGPGPRKPNTGELFF. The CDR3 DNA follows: TGTGCCAGCAATCAAGCGCCCCGACCGGGGCCGGGACCCCGGAAACCAAACACCGGGGAGCTGTTTTTT.